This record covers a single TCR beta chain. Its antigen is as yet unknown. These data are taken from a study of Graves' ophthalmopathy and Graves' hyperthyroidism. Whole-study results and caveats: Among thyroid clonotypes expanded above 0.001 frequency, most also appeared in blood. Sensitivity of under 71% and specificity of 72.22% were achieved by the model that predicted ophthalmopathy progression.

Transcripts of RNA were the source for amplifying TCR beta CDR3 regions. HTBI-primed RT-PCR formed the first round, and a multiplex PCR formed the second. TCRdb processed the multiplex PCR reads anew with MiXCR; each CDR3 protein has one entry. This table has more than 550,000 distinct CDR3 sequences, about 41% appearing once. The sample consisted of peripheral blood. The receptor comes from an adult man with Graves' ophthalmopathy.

CDR3 in DNA: TGCAGCGCCCGAGGGGGACAGGGCTACACAACTAATGAAAAACTGTTTTTT. The encoded protein is CSARGGQGYTTNEKLFF. The chain couples TRBV29-1 to TRBJ1-4, with 9 positions matching TRBD1. With 7 bases clipped from V and 0 bases from J, the junction kept 12 bases outside the gene matches. Germline loops: CDR1 SQVTM, CDR2 ANQGSEA. The CDR3 is made up of 17 amino acids.